Below, one TCR beta chain is given with its context. No antigen is known for it. This record comes from a study of cytomegalovirus exposure and HLA in healthy donors. 60 Vbeta and 13 Jbeta primers were used in PCR. Clones were read by immunoSEQ multiplex PCR, and TCRdb kept only the in-frame ones, dropping some. The sample holds 200,000 to 250,000 clones, around four fifths seen once. Notes on the study in general: In a later analysis, across HLA loci, associated TCR counts were highest for DRB1, lowest for HLA-C.

The receptor's source is a boy aged 2 to 10 in good health and CMV-seronegative. Specimen: PBMCs.

CDR3 sequence (DNA): TGTGCCAGAAGCTTAGCGAGGTTAGGGTGCCAGGGAGGCTACACCTTC. Amino acids: CARSLARLGCQGGYTF. This sequence joins TRBV7-5 and TRBJ1-2; the table gives TRBD1 as D, unverified against the DNA. TRBV7-5 is deemed a pseudogene. The CDR3 loop spans 16 amino acids.